The rows below give T cell receptor beta chains drawn from one sample of a study of OX40 agonist ivuxolimab in advanced cancers. Clones were sequenced by immunoSEQ multiplex PCR, and TCRdb holds only the in-frame ones, with some missing. The table has around 74,000 clones, around nine tenths seen once. This material consisted of CD4+ or CD8+ T cells sorted from blood, taken in a trial of the OX40 agonist ivuxolimab. These receptors all come from an adult with an advanced solid tumor such as melanoma, head and neck, liver or kidney cancer. Each CDR3 is given with its conserved first and last residue. The listing skips clone size in some rows; elsewhere it reads once, few, many or a size class.

j_gene | abundance | v_gene | CDR3aa
TRBJ1-1 | once | TRBV25-1 | CASTSPTEGKTEAFF
TRBJ1-6 | . | TRBV30 | CAWISRIHLSPLHF
TRBJ2-2 | . | TRBV11-3 | CASKAEANTGELFF
TRBJ2-1 | . | TRBV5-1 | CASSPNGQGNLDEQFF
TRBJ2-1 | . | TRBV19 | CASMAGGLGEQFF
TRBJ2-7 | . | TRBV10-1 | CASSDPGTGSYEQYF
TRBJ1-2 | . | TRBV7-8 | CASSPADRRNYGYTF
TRBJ2-7 | . | TRBV21-1 | CASSSRASGSAYEQYF
TRBJ1-5 | once | TRBV18 | CASSPGARGNQPQHF
TRBJ2-5 | . | TRBV5-1 | CASSEGQGEETQYF
TRBJ1-5 | . | TRBV10-3 | CATSDWDSLGPQHF
TRBJ1-1 | . | TRBV19 | CASRRGGTEAFF
TRBJ2-5 | . | TRBV13 | CASRGAQETQYF
TRBJ2-7 | . | TRBV5-6 | CASSPSLAGGLEQYF
TRBJ1-2 | . | TRBV6-5 | CASSDRDGYTF
TRBJ2-5 | . | TRBV2 | CASSDRASGAETQYF
TRBJ2-1 | . | TRBV27 | CASSLPPRSAGSYNEQFF
TRBJ2-2 | . | TRBV18 | CASSPRTGETGELFF
TRBJ1-3 | few | TRBV11-2 | CASSTWTWNAGNTIYF
TRBJ2-3 | . | TRBV19 | CASSRQIGATDTQYF
TRBJ1-1 | . | TRBV7-2 | CASSLGRVAFF
TRBJ2-5 | . | TRBV14 | CASSPLGSWETQYF
TRBJ2-1 | . | TRBV7-2 | CASSFAGSSYNEQFF
TRBJ1-1 | . | TRBV19 | CASSPRTGWGSNTEAFF
TRBJ1-1 | . | TRBV19 | CASSDRGNTEAFF
TRBJ1-3 | . | TRBV15 | CATSSASTGIGGNTIYF
TRBJ2-3 | . | TRBV29-1 | CSVGPEFGTQYF
TRBJ2-3 | . | TRBV5-5 | CASSTTASPFTDTQYF
TRBJ2-7 | once | TRBV5-1 | CASSPDPQGTKGEQYF
TRBJ2-6 | . | TRBV15 | CATSRVSGRASGANVLTF
TRBJ1-1 | . | TRBV6-6 | CASSYELSNTEAFF
TRBJ2-1 | . | TRBV4-1 | CASSPLGGNEQFF
TRBJ1-2 | . | TRBV27 | CASSSLSGGRGYTF
TRBJ1-2 | . | TRBV2 | CASNLEVGQGGGGYTF
TRBJ1-1 | . | TRBV19 | CASTPLGDRSAFF
TRBJ2-5 | . | TRBV5-1 | CASSLGQGAQETQYF
TRBJ2-7 | . | TRBV11-2 | CASSRSARDRDEQYF
TRBJ2-2 | . | TRBV7-8 | CASSLLISGNPGELFF
TRBJ1-2 | . | TRBV11-2 | CASSWSGAPYGYTF
TRBJ2-7 | once | TRBV6-5 | CASSLLAGGRWDEQYF
TRBJ1-4 | . | TRBV5-1 | CASSLTTATATNEKLFF
TRBJ2-7 | . | TRBV27 | CASSPGTYEQYF
TRBJ1-4 | . | TRBV5-5 | CASSLRGQPNEKLFF
TRBJ1-2 | . | TRBV6-5 | CASSPSTLGYTF
TRBJ1-4 | . | TRBV6-6 | CASSYPGQGNEKLFF
TRBJ1-1 | . | TRBV27 | CASRTTGGITEAFF
TRBJ1-2 | . | TRBV4-1 | CASSPIGSRQGYGYTF
TRBJ1-2 | . | TRBV5-1 | CASSPQGADYGYTF
TRBJ2-7 | . | TRBV5-1 | CASSGGWEGTEQYF
TRBJ2-7 | . | TRBV5-1 | CASSPQGGSSYEQYF